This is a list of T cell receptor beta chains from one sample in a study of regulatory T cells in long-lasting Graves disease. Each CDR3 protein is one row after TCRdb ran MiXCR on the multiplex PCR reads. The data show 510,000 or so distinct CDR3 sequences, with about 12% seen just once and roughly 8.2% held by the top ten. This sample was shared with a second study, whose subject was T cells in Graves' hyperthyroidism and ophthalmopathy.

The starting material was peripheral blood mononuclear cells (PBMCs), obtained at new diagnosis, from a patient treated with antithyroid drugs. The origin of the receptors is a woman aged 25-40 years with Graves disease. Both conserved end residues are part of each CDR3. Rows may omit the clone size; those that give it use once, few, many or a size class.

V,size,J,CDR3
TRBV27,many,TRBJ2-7,CATAVPSGEQYF
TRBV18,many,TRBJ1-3,CASSPTTLSGNTIYF
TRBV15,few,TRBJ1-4,CATSPRLAREKLFF
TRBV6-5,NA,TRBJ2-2,CASSSWASNTGELFF
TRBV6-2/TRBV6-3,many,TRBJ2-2,CASSWTGSGELFF
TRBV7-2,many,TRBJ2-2,CASSLRTGKVGELFF
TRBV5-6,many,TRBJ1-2,CASSLGTATYGYTF
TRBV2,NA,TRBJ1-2,CASSRVQGAGYTF
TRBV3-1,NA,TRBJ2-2,CASSQADVGGERAGSSNTGELFF
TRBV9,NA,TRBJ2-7,CASSAEGHDTYEQYF
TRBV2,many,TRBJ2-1,CASRTDRGPYNEQFF
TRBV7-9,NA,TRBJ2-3,CASSLRGHSTDTQYF
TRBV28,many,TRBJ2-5,CASSFPPPGETQYF
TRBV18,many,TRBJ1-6,CASSPSQGPESPLHF
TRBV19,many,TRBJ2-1,CASSITAGRYNEQFF
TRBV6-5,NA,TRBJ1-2,CASSYESDRGYTF
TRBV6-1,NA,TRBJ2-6,CASTRDGGANVLTF
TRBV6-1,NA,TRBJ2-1,CASSPSYEQFF
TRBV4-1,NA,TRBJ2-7,CASSQVGGVQYEQYF
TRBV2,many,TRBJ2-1,CASSSIPGQGVLSSYNEQFF
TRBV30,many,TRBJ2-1,CAWSVLAEQFF
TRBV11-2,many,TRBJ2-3,CASSLDRDTQYF
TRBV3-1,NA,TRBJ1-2,CASSQSDRVYGYTF
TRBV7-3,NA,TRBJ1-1,CASSLFGDTEAFF
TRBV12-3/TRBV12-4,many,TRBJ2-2,CASSFAGSDTGELFF
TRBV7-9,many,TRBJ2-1,CASSSRPEQFF
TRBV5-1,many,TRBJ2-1,CASSSDVKEQFF
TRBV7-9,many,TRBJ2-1,CASSLVTSSRNEQFF
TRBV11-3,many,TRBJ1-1,CASSFGGAEAFF
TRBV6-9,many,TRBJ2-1,CASSYVGQGWQEQFF
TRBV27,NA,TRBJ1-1,CASRLVRNTEAFF
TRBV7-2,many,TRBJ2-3,CASSFYRGVTVDTQYF
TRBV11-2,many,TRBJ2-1,CASSLSGTGEFF
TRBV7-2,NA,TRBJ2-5,CASSRLAETQYF
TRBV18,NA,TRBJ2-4,CASSPGYRDIHYF
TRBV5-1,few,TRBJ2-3,CASSYGDRGTTDTQYF
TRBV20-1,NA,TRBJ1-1,CSALNPGNTEAFF
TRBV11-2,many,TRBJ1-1,CASSFGDTEAFF
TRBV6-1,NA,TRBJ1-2,CATRGREVWGYTF
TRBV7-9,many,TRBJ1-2,CASNQGSGYTF
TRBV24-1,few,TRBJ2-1,CATSDTSGRAKGEQFF
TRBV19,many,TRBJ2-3,CASSMGDLARTDTQYF
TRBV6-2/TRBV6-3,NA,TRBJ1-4,CASSPRPGGDRSEKLFF
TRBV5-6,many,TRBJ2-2,CASSFVAGQALTGELFF
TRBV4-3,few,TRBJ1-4,CASSQDYGMGEKLFF